This T cell receptor (beta chain) was captured by sequencing in a study of control samples from healthy donors and cancer patients. Germline CDR1 is SGHTA and CDR2 is FQGNSA. After removal of 3 bases from V and 5 bases from J, the junction contained 6 bases not matched to a gene. CDR3 length: 15 residues. Sequenced by immunoSEQ multiplex PCR; TCRdb stores in-frame clones only, minus some. The sample holds 400,000 to 500,000 clones, approximately 90% seen once. This receptor was obtained from a man aged 35 to 55 with head and neck cancer. This chain links TRBV7-2 with TRBJ2-1; 8 bases fit TRBD2. The sample taken for sequencing was PBMCs. CDR3 nucleotides: TGTGCCAGCAGCTTCTTTCGGGGGGGCCACAATGAGCAGTTCTTC. The encoded protein is CASSFFRGGHNEQFF.